Sequencing of this T cell receptor (beta chain) was carried out in a study of blood T cell repertoires in COVID-19. The CDR3 spans 17 residues. Between the trimmed V and J ends, which lost 3 bases and 0 bases, there was a span of 12 bases. The V gene's germline CDR1 is KGHSH and CDR2 LQKENI. Method: immunoSEQ multiplex PCR; TCRdb's copy keeps in-frame clones and lacks some. The sample contains 230,000 or so clones, roughly 87% of which appear only once. Material for sequencing was peripheral blood. The V and J genes are TRBV18 and TRBJ1-6; D is unresolved. The receptor was derived from a man in his forties with active or convalescent COVID-19. The CDR3 is CASSPRRDSSYNSPLHF. The CDR3 nucleotides are TGTGCCAGCTCACCCCGGCGGGATAGCTCCTATAATTCACCCCTCCACTTT.